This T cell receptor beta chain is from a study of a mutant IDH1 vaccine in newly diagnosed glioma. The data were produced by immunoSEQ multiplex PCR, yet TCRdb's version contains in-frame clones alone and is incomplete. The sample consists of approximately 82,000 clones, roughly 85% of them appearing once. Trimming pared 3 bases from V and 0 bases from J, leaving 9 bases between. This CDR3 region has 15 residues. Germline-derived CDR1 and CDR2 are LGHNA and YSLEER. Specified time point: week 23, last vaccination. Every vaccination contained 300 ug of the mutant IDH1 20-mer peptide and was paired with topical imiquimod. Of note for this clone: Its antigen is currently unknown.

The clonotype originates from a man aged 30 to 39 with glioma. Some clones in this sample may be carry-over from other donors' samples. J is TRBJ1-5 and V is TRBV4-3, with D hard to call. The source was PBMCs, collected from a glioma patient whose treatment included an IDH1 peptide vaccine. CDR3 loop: CASSQIRVSNQPQHF. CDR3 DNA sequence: TGCGCCAGCAGCCAGATCCGGGTTAGCAATCAGCCCCAGCATTTT.